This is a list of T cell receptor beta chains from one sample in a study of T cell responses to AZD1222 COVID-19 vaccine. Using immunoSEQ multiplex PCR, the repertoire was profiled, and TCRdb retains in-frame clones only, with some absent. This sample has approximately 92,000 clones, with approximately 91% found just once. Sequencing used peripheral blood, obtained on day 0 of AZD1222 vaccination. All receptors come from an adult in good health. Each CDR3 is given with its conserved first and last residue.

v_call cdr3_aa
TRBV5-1 CASSSGPMNTEAFF
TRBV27 CASSWAWRHNQPQHF
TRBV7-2 CASSLSGFLYNEQFF
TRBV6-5 CASSRTGEVGYTF
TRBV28 CASSSPGHPRTEAFF
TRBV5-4 CASSPVDKTLGGYTF
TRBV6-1 CASSDPPLGTDTQYF
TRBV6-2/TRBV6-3 CASSYSSPGEQPQHF
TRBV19 CASSTQRDQPQHF
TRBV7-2 CASSLRSYFKNTGELFF
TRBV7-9 CASSLGFHEQYF
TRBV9 CASSEGLVADTQYF
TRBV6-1 CASSDTGFGTQYF
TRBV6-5 CASRLDRGGNQPQHF
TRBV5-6 CASSDERGYSYNEQFF
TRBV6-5 CASSYMWGNEKLFF
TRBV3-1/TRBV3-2 CASSGTGENSPLHF
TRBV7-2 CASAWGGDNSPLHF
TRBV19 CASSVRGLNQPQHF
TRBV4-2 CASSHQGAQSEQYF
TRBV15 CATSRDRDRASPLHF
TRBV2 CASSERDPMSEKLFF
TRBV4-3 CASSRTGLTGGQETQYF
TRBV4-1 CASSQVEGVVSYNEQFF
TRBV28 CASSLRVTGRTEAFF
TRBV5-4 CASSSGGGLIQPQHF
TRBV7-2 CASSLIPYGYTF
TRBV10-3 CAISPGQDLNTEAFF
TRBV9 CASSVRASPGELFF
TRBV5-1 CASSAGQGAGIYGYTF
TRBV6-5 CASSYRPKSSVEQYF
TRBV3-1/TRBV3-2 CASSREQRRKNIQYF
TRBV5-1 CASSFGSTGELFF
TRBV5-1 CASSWDRPYEQYF
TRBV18 CASSPRGGAEQFF
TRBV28 CASSFRGDSYEQYF
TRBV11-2 CASSFLPGVAQPQHF
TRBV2 CASKVISTDTQYF
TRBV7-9 CASSLERPYGYTF
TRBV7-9 CASSLIRTRTYNEQFF
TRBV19 CASTPPGLAKPSTDTQYF
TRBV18 CASSQGRNTEAFF